The TCR beta chain under discussion was sequenced for a study of blood T cell repertoires in COVID-19. Study summary: The analysed material was cDNA or gDNA that came from T cells, B-cell-depleted T cells, or PBMCs.

Source study methods: Using reference gene primer amplification, nucleated cell counts were estimated. Produced via immunoSEQ multiplex PCR; TCRdb's table is partial and in-frame only. V and J calls and clone size are copied from that table; D and trimming were computed from the DNA. The sample lists 150,000 to 200,000 clones, 60% to 80% occurring once. CDR1 and CDR2 from the germline V gene are LGHDT and YNNKEL (reference sequence). Unmatched junction bases numbered 4, after V lost 5 bases and J lost 2 bases. The CDR3 contains 16 residues. The receptor was derived from a woman aged 50 to 60 who had recovered from COVID-19. Sequenced: PBMCs or T cells enriched from blood (not recorded which). J is TRBJ2-2 and V is TRBV3-1 (or the pseudogene TRBV3-2); 11 nucleotides line up with TRBD1. For the CDR3, the DNA is TGTGCCAGCAGCATCCGGACAGGGGGCAACACCGGGGAGCTGTTTTTT. Its protein product is CASSIRTGGNTGELFF.